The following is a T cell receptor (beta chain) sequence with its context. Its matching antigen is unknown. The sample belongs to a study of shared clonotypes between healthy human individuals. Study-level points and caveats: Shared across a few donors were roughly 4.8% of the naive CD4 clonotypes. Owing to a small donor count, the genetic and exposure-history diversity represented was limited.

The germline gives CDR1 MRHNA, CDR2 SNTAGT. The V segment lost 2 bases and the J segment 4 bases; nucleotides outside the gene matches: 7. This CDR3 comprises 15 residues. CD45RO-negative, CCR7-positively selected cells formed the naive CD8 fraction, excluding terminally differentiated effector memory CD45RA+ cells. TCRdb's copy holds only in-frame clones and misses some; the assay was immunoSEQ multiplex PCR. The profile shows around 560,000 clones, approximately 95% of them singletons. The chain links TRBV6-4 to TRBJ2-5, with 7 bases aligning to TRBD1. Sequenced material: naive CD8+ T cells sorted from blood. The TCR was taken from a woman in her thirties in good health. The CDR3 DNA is TGTGCCAGCAGTGACCAAGGGGGCTGGAGAGAGACCCAGTACTTC. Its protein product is CASSDQGGWRETQYF.